Listed below are T cell receptor beta chains from one sample, sequenced in a study of beta chain features in type 1 diabetes. This table comes from immunoSEQ multiplex PCR, and its TCRdb copy is limited to in-frame clones, with some not included. Of a few hundred thousand clones listed, about 30% are singletons. The sequencing sample was made of naive CD4+ T cells from blood. The receptors derive from a man younger than 35 in good health. Each CDR3 is given with its conserved first and last residue. D genes are given only for firm matches. A clone size is listed for some rows: how often the clone was seen (once, few, many), or a class if it is expanded.

j_call v_call clone_size d_call cdr3_aa cdr3_nt
TRBJ2-7 TRBV6-1 few - CASSEVFYEQYF TGTGCCAGCAGTGAGGTCTTCTACGAGCAGTACTTC
TRBJ1-1 TRBV4-1 few - CASSQGAGMNTEAFF TGCGCCAGCAGCCAAGGGGCAGGCATGAACACTGAAGCTTTCTTT
TRBJ2-5 TRBV9 - TRBD2 CASSVDPAGHQETQYF TGTGCCAGCAGCGTAGATCCAGCGGGGCACCAAGAGACCCAGTACTTC
TRBJ2-5 TRBV5-4 - - CASSLEADQETQYF TGTGCCAGCAGCTTGGAGGCAGACCAAGAGACCCAGTACTTC
TRBJ2-7 TRBV5-6 - - CASSFDSYEQYF TGTGCCAGCAGCTTTGACTCCTACGAGCAGTACTTC
TRBJ2-3 TRBV5-4 few - CASRGWGPDTQYF TGTGCCAGCAGAGGATGGGGGCCAGATACGCAGTATTTT
TRBJ2-5 TRBV30 - TRBD2 CAFRLAGSQETQYF TGTGCCTTCCGACTAGCGGGGAGCCAAGAGACCCAGTACTTC
TRBJ2-7 TRBV9 - TRBD2 CASSVELAPYEQYF TGTGCCAGCAGCGTAGAACTAGCGCCCTACGAGCAGTACTTC
TRBJ2-7 TRBV5-6 - TRBD1 CASSLADRGVYEQYF TGTGCCAGCAGCTTGGCTGACAGGGGTGTCTACGAGCAGTACTTC
TRBJ2-1 TRBV19 - - CASKLSQGTTNNEQFF TGTGCCAGTAAACTATCACAGGGGACTACTAACAATGAGCAGTTCTTC
TRBJ2-1 TRBV6-6 - - CASSSVTFGSEQFF TGTGCCAGCAGTTCCGTTACCTTCGGGAGTGAGCAGTTCTTC
TRBJ1-1 TRBV30 few - CAWMGNTEAFF TGTGCCTGGATGGGTAACACTGAAGCTTTCTTT
TRBJ2-7 TRBV2 few TRBD2 CASSALTSLSEQYF TGTGCCAGCAGTGCTCTGACTAGCCTCAGCGAGCAGTACTTC
TRBJ2-5 TRBV5-1 - - CASSLGSQGRETQYF TGCGCCAGCAGCTTGGGATCACAGGGACGAGAGACCCAGTACTTC
TRBJ2-3 TRBV7-9 - - CASSSAGFTDTQYF TGTGCCAGCAGCTCCGCCGGGTTTACAGATACGCAGTATTTT
TRBJ1-2 TRBV9 - - CASSATENYGYTF TGTGCCAGCAGCGCGACAGAGAACTATGGCTACACCTTC
TRBJ2-1 TRBV6-1 - - CASSGLNEQFF TGTGCCAGCAGTGGACTTAATGAGCAGTTCTTC
TRBJ2-7 TRBV30 few - CAWGRGLREQYF TGTGCCTGGGGCCGGGGACTTAGGGAGCAGTACTTC
TRBJ2-1 TRBV9 - TRBD2 CASSVLAGGIYNEQFF TGTGCCAGCAGCGTATTAGCGGGAGGGATCTACAATGAGCAGTTCTTC
TRBJ1-5 TRBV7-9 - TRBD1 CASSSSGGTNQPQHF TGTGCCAGCAGCTCATCAGGGGGCACCAATCAGCCCCAGCATTTT
TRBJ2-1 TRBV25-1 few - CASSESGRPWQFF TGTGCCAGCAGTGAATCGGGGCGTCCGTGGCAGTTCTTC
TRBJ2-7 TRBV18 - TRBD2 CASSPPITSGSYEQYF TGTGCCAGCTCACCACCGATTACTAGCGGGAGCTACGAGCAGTACTTC
TRBJ1-5 TRBV30 - - CAWSSGLNQPQHF TGTGCCTGGAGCTCAGGTCTAAATCAGCCCCAGCATTTT
TRBJ2-5 TRBV30 few - CAQSPDQETQYF TGTGCACAGAGTCCCGACCAAGAGACCCAGTACTTC
TRBJ1-2 TRBV18 once - CASSFSGFYGYTF TGTGCCAGCTCCTTCTCGGGTTTCTATGGCTACACCTTC
TRBJ2-1 TRBV7-2 - - CASSPSMGSYNEQFF TGTGCCAGCAGCCCTAGCATGGGTTCCTACAATGAGCAGTTCTTC
TRBJ2-3 TRBV7-9 - - CASSLVSGPDTQYF TGTGCCAGCAGCTTAGTGTCGGGACCAGATACGCAGTATTTT
TRBJ2-7 TRBV2 - - CASSEAGQAYEQYF TGTGCCAGCAGTGAAGCGGGCCAAGCCTACGAGCAGTACTTC
TRBJ2-1 TRBV21-1 - - CASNALPRGQFF TGTGCCAGCAACGCCCTCCCACGGGGGCAGTTCTTC
TRBJ2-7 TRBV10-3 - - CAITPGSEEQYF TGTGCCATCACACCAGGGTCGGAAGAGCAGTACTTC
TRBJ2-1 TRBV10-3 few TRBD1 CAISETQGAHNEQFF TGTGCCATCAGTGAGACACAGGGGGCTCACAATGAGCAGTTCTTC
TRBJ2-1 TRBV7-3 - - CASSLGGSLNEQFF TGTGCCAGCAGCTTAGGCGGATCACTCAATGAGCAGTTCTTC
TRBJ2-7 TRBV5-1 - TRBD2 CASSVASGRGSTPSQYF TGCGCCAGCAGCGTGGCTAGCGGGAGGGGTTCTACCCCGAGCCAGTACTTC
TRBJ1-5 TRBV15 - TRBD1 CATSFSTGSNQPQHF TGTGCCACCAGCTTCTCGACAGGGTCCAATCAGCCCCAGCATTTT
TRBJ2-3 TRBV19 few - CASSIVRGTDTQYF TGTGCCAGTAGTATCGTCAGGGGAACAGATACGCAGTATTTT
TRBJ2-1 TRBV6-5 once TRBD2 CARPLAVSAEEQFF TGTGCCAGGCCCCTAGCGGTATCAGCTGAGGAGCAGTTCTTC
TRBJ1-2 TRBV6-5 few - CASSYSRTINYGYTF TGTGCCAGCAGTTACTCCCGAACGATCAACTATGGCTACACCTTC
TRBJ2-3 TRBV4-3 few TRBD2 CASSQDRGSGRPTDTQYF TGCGCCAGCAGCCAAGATCGGGGTAGCGGGAGACCCACAGATACGCAGTATTTT
TRBJ1-1 TRBV2 - - CASSEVQTLNTEAFF TGTGCCAGCAGTGAGGTACAGACGCTGAACACTGAAGCTTTCTTT
TRBJ2-7 TRBV30 - - CAWSDTGNGEQYF TGTGCCTGGAGTGACACAGGGAATGGCGAGCAGTACTTC
TRBJ1-4 TRBV9 - - CASSSREGANEKLFF TGTGCCAGCTCGTCGAGGGAGGGAGCTAATGAAAAACTGTTTTTT
TRBJ2-1 TRBV5-6 - - CASSEDTPSEQFF TGTGCCAGCAGCGAGGACACACCTAGTGAGCAGTTCTTC
TRBJ2-2 TRBV30 - - CAWRIHGDTGELFF TGTGCCTGGAGAATCCACGGGGACACCGGGGAGCTGTTTTTT
TRBJ2-5 TRBV7-2 - TRBD2 CASSSWTSGRGQETQYF TGTGCCAGCAGCTCCTGGACTAGCGGGAGAGGGCAAGAGACCCAGTACTTC
TRBJ2-2 TRBV4-3 few - CASSNPTGELFF TGCGCCAGCAGCAACCCCACCGGGGAGCTGTTTTTT
TRBJ1-4 TRBV14 - TRBD1 CASSHGQGRVLQLFF TGTGCCAGCAGCCACGGACAGGGCCGAGTTCTCCAACTGTTTTTT
TRBJ2-1 TRBV14 - - CASGFTGRNEQFF TGTGCCAGCGGATTCACAGGGCGGAATGAGCAGTTCTTC
TRBJ2-7 TRBV30 few - CAGRGAVSSYEQYF TGTGCCGGGCGAGGGGCGGTAAGCTCCTACGAGCAGTACTTC